This T cell receptor (beta chain) originates from a study of technical replicates of blood from a few donors (dated by TCRdb to about 2017). Its CDR3 holds 14 amino acids, cysteine through phenylalanine. Just CDR3 DNA is preserved here, 42 bases in frame from base 1. The germline V end is reduced by 4 bases and the J end by 2 bases; junction bases left unmatched: 4. Looking up the germline V gene yields CDR1 MDHEN and CDR2 SYDVKM. Receptor libraries were prepared by the immunoSEQ multiplex PCR assay. The source is immuneACCESS, and TCRdb retained only in-frame sequences with V and J called. Part of the clones is not carried over; for the studies checked, unresolved V genes explain less than half of this, and the remainder is unexplained. The sample contains over 50,000 clones, 97% of them found a single time. The ten largest clonotypes hold 0.19% of the sample. Notes on this clone: Its antigen remains unidentified. Per-base quality was not reported, and no clone a single base away is much larger than it.

The rearrangement joined TRBV28 to TRBJ2-5; TRBD1 fits 7 bases in the junction. This receptor was identified in a human donor in good health. Sequencing was done on a sample of T cells isolated from PBMCs. The DNA is as follows: TGTGCCAGCAGTTATATCAGGGGGCAAGAGACCCAGTACTTC. It encodes CASSYIRGQETQYF.